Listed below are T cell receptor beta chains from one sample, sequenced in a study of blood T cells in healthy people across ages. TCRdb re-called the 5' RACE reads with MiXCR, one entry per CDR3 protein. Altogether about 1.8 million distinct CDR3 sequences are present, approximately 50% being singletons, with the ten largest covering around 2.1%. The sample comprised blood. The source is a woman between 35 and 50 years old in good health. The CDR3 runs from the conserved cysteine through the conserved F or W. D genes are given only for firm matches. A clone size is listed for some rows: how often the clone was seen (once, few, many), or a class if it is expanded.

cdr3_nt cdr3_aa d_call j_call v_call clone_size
TGCGCCAGCAGCCAAGGTGGCAGACAAGAGACCCAGTACTTC CASSQGGRQETQYF - TRBJ2-5 TRBV28 many
TGCAGCGCCGCTCAGGGGCCCTCAGCTAACTATGGCTACACCTTC CSAAQGPSANYGYTF - TRBJ1-2 TRBV29-1 few
TGTGCCAGCAGCCAAGGTGGCAGGGGTTTTAATCAGCCCCAGCATTTT CASSQGGRGFNQPQHF - TRBJ1-5 TRBV3-1 -
TGTGCCACCAGCGGACGACACCGGACACCCTCTGGGGCCAACGTCCTGACTTTC CATSGRHRTPSGANVLTF - TRBJ2-6 TRBV15 few
TGTGCCAGCGCACCTGGGCGCTACGAGCAGTTCTTC CASAPGRYEQFF - TRBJ2-1 TRBV18 -
TGTGCCAGCACCGCAGGGAGCTCCTACAATGAGCAGTTCTTC CASTAGSSYNEQFF - TRBJ2-1 TRBV28 few
TGCGCCAGCAAAGAGGGGACAGCAAACAATGAGCAGTTCTTC CASKEGTANNEQFF TRBD1 TRBJ2-1 TRBV5-1 -
TGTGCCATCAGTGTTCAGGGCGGGGATGAGCAGTTCTTC CAISVQGGDEQFF - TRBJ2-1 TRBV10-3 -
TGTGCCAGCAGAGTGGTCGCGCCTGATACGCAGTATTTT CASRVVAPDTQYF - TRBJ2-3 TRBV2 -
TGTGCCAGCAGTTACTCTCGCCGGTCGAGCTCCTACAATGAGCAGTACTTC CASSYSRRSSSYNEQYF - TRBJ2-7 TRBV6-5 -
TGCAGTGCTAGCCATCTCAGGGGGTATCTGGAAGAGACCCAGTACTTC CSASHLRGYLEETQYF TRBD1 TRBJ2-5 TRBV20-1 -
TGTGCCAGCAGTTTGGATCGGCGCACCTTCAATGAGCAGTACTTC CASSLDRRTFNEQYF - TRBJ2-7 TRBV27 -
TGTGCCAGCAGGGCAATAGCGGGGGGTACAGATACGCAGTATTTT CASRAIAGGTDTQYF TRBD2 TRBJ2-3 TRBV6-5 -
TGTGCCAGCAGCCGCGCGGGGGGTCCGGCTTTCTTT CASSRAGGPAFF - TRBJ1-1 TRBV7-2 -
TGTGCCAGCAGCTTATTAGGGGCAACAGGGTATGAGCAGTTCTTC CASSLLGATGYEQFF - TRBJ2-1 TRBV7-2 -
TGTGCCAGCAGCTTTGACTCCGACTATGGCTACACCTTC CASSFDSDYGYTF - TRBJ1-2 TRBV5-8 -
TGTGCCAGCAGCTTCGATCGGGGGGCAAGGAATGAGCAGTTCTTC CASSFDRGARNEQFF - TRBJ2-1 TRBV4-2 few
TGTGCCAGCAGTTCCCAGACAGGGGGGGAAGAGACCCAGTACTTC CASSSQTGGEETQYF TRBD1 TRBJ2-5 TRBV28 -
TGTTCCAGCAGCTTTACAGGGAAAAATGGCTACACCTTC CSSSFTGKNGYTF - TRBJ1-2 TRBV7-2 -
TGTGCCAGCAGCTTAAGGACAGCCAATTCACCCCTCCACTTT CASSLRTANSPLHF - TRBJ1-6 TRBV11-1 many
TGTGCCAGCAGCGTCGGGGACACCTACGAGCAGTACTTC CASSVGDTYEQYF - TRBJ2-7 TRBV9 -
TGCAGTGCTAGCGGGACAACCTCTAACTATGGCTACACCTTC CSASGTTSNYGYTF - TRBJ1-2 TRBV20-1 -
TGTGCCAGCAGACGTGACCAAGGCCGGACCCAGTACTTC CASRRDQGRTQYF - TRBJ2-5 TRBV27 -
TGTGCCACCAACCGGGACAGCCGGATGAACACTGAAGCTTTCTTT CATNRDSRMNTEAFF TRBD1 TRBJ1-1 TRBV7-8 -
TGTGCCATCAGTGAAGAGGGGGAGACTAACTATGGCTACACCTTC CAISEEGETNYGYTF - TRBJ1-2 TRBV10-3 few
TGTGCCAGCTCACCACCGAGTATAAGGGACTATGGCTACACCTTC CASSPPSIRDYGYTF - TRBJ1-2 TRBV18 -
TGTGCCAGCAGGGACAGGGCCAGCTCCTACAATGAGCAGTTCTTC CASRDRASSYNEQFF TRBD1 TRBJ2-1 TRBV6-4 -
TGTGCCACCAGTGATCCCAAGCCAGGGCAAGAGACCCAGTACTTC CATSDPKPGQETQYF - TRBJ2-5 TRBV24-1 -
TGCAGTGCTAGCCAACAGGGATCCAATCAGCCCCAGCATTTT CSASQQGSNQPQHF - TRBJ1-5 TRBV20-1 few